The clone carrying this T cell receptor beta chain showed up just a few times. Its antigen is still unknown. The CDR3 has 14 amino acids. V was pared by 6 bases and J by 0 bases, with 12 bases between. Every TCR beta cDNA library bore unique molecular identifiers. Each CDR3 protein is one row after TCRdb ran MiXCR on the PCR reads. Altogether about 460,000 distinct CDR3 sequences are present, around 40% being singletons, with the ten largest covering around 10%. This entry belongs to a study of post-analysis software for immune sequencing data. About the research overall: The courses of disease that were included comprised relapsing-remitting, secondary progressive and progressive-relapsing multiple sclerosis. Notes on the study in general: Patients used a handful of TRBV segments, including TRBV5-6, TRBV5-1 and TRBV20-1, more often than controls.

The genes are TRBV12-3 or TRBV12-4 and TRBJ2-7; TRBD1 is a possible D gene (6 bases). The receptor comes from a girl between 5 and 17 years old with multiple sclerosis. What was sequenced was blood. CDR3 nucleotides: TGTGCCAGCAGGACAGGCCCTTTCTCCTACGAGCAGTACTTC. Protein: CASRTGPFSYEQYF.